The clone carrying this TCR beta chain was seen only a few times. Assay used: immunoSEQ multiplex PCR; TCRdb lists only in-frame clones, some missing. The sample records 530,000 or so clones, 60% to 80% being singletons. These data belong to a study of shared clonotypes between healthy human individuals. V dropped 2 bases and J dropped 7 bases, with 11 bases sitting between them. The CDR3 has 14 residues. Germline CDR1 SNHLY, CDR2 FYNNEI. The chain joins TRBV2 to TRBJ1-4; D is perhaps TRBD1 (5 bases). The sequencing sample was made of PBMCs. This TCR was recovered from a woman in her 40s in good health. Some clones in this sample may be carry-over from other donors' samples. The CDR3 loop reads CASSESQGREKLFF. Here the CDR3 DNA reads TGTGCCAGCAGTGAATCCCAGGGCCGTGAAAAACTGTTTTTT.